This T cell receptor (beta chain) was captured by sequencing in a study of CD8+ T cells in alopecia areata. Across the whole study: Skin-grafted roughly 7-10-week-old female C3H/HeJ mice received tissue from roughly 6-12-month-old C3H/HeJ donors with spontaneous alopecia. Study-wide results and caveats: Tissue-resident alphabeta T cells belonging to normal skin likewise get sequenced within scalp specimens. Patients displayed less clarity in TCR sharing than mice, a finding possibly related to HLA. Higher clonality and more expanded CD8+ clones appeared in lesional than normal scalp.

Following extraction, RNA underwent reverse transcription to cDNA, which served as the sequencing template. Using immunoSEQ multiplex PCR, the repertoire was profiled, and TCRdb retains in-frame clones only, with some absent. The data show roughly 260,000 clones, with none appearing a single time. As concerns this clone: As yet, its antigen is unknown. The gene names here belong to mouse. The read finishes 4 residues shy of the CDR3 end, and the germline J gene is used to complete it. The same CDR3 arises from other DNA sequences in this sample as well.

Pooled cells of cutaneous lymph node origin were sorted on CD4, CD8alpha, NKG2D, NKG2ACE and other markers. After removal of 2 bases from V and 3 bases from J, the junction contained 4 bases not matched to a gene. The CDR3 is made up of 14 amino acids. Germline values: CDR1 NNHDY, CDR2 SYVADS. The rearrangement joins TRBV13-3 to TRBJ1-1; 7 nucleotides line up with TRBD1. The source material was CD4+ T cells sorted from a lymph node. This receptor was obtained from a C3H/HeJ mouse with alopecia areata. MHC haplotype: H2-k. CDR3 sequence: CASSDAGTDTEVFF. The covered CDR3 bases are TGTGCCAGCAGTGACGCCGGGACAGACACA.